What follows describes a single T cell receptor beta chain. This specimen comes from a study of control samples from healthy donors and cancer patients. The CDR3 consists of 15 residues. V was pared by 1 base and J by 4 bases, with 14 bases between. Germline V lookup: CDR1 SGHNT, CDR2 YENEEA. Only in-frame clones appear in the TCRdb table, and some are missing; sequencing was by immunoSEQ multiplex PCR. Seen here are about 61,000 clones, 90% observed once, and the top ten hold 6%. The TCR originated in a man in his 60s with colorectal cancer. Input material: PBMCs. The chain has TRBV11-3 and TRBJ2-7; perhaps TRBD1 as D (5 bases). CDR3 sequence (DNA): TGTGCCAGCAGCTTAGGTGTAGGGGTGGTTTACGAGCAGTACTTC. As protein: CASSLGVGVVYEQYF.